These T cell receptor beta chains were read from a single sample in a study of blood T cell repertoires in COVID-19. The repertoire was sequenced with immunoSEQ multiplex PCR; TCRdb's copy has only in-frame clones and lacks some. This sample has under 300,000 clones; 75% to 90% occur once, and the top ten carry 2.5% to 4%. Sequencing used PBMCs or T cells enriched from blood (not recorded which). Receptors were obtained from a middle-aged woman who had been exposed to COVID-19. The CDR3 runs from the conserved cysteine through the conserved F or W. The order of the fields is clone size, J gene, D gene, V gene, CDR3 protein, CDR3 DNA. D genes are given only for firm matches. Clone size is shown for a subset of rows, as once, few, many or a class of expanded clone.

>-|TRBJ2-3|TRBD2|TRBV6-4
CASSLTSVPDTQYF
TGTGCCAGCAGCCTAACTAGCGTGCCAGATACGCAGTATTTT
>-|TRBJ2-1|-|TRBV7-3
CASSREADEQFF
TGTGCCAGCAGCCGCGAGGCGGATGAGCAGTTCTTC
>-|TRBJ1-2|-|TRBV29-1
CSGAAGMNGYTF
TGCAGCGGAGCGGCGGGGATGAATGGCTACACCTTC
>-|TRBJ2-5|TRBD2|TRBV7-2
CASRPGLASQETQYF
TGTGCCAGCAGACCGGGACTAGCCTCCCAAGAGACCCAGTACTTC
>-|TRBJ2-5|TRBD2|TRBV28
CASSSSGGPQETQYF
TGTGCCAGCAGTTCTAGCGGGGGCCCACAAGAGACCCAGTACTTC
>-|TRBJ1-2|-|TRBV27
CASSLSPPRGLDGYTF
TGTGCCAGCAGTTTGTCCCCCCCCCGGGGGTTAGATGGCTACACCTTC
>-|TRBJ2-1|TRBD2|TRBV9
CASSGRGLAPLEQFF
TGTGCCAGCAGCGGACGCGGACTAGCCCCCCTTGAGCAGTTCTTC
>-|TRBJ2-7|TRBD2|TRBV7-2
CANSLGASGGSYEQYF
TGTGCCAACAGCTTAGGTGCTAGCGGGGGTTCCTACGAGCAGTACTTC
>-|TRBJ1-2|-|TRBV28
CASSFGRGGYTF
TGTGCCAGCAGTTTTGGAAGAGGTGGCTACACCTTC
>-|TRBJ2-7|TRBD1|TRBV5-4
CASSFPGRGSSYEQYF
TGTGCCAGCAGCTTTCCCGGCAGGGGGAGTTCCTACGAGCAGTACTTC
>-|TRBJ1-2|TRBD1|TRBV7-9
CASSLGQGGPYGYTF
TGTGCCAGCAGCTTAGGGCAGGGGGGACCCTATGGCTACACCTTC
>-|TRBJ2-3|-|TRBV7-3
CASSFTLDTQYF
TGTGCCAGCAGCTTTACTTTGGATACGCAGTATTTT
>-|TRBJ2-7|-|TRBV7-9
CASSLALPGSEGEQYF
TGTGCCAGCAGCTTAGCGCTTCCGGGAAGCGAGGGCGAGCAGTACTTC
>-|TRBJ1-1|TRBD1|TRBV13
CASRQGQGLSTEAFF
TGTGCCAGCAGGCAGGGACAGGGATTGAGCACTGAAGCTTTCTTT
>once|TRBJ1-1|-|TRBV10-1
CASSEGGAPPEAFF
TGCGCCAGCAGTGAGGGGGGGGCGCCCCCTGAAGCTTTCTTT
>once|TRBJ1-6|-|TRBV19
CASKNRDSPLHF
TGTGCCAGTAAAAACAGAGATTCACCCCTCCACTTT
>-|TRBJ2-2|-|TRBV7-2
CASSPTRDTGELFF
TGTGCCAGCAGCCCCACTAGGGACACCGGGGAGCTGTTTTTT
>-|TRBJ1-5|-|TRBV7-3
CASSLGGVNQPQHF
TGTGCCAGCAGCTTAGGAGGGGTCAATCAGCCCCAGCATTTT
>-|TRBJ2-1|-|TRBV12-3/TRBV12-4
CASSLQAAEQFF
TGTGCCAGCAGTTTGCAAGCGGCCGAGCAGTTCTTC
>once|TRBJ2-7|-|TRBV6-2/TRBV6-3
CASSSIYRDEQYF
TGTGCCAGCAGTTCCATATACAGGGACGAGCAGTACTTC
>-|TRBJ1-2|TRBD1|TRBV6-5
CASSTDRGANYGYTF
TGTGCCAGCAGTACAGACAGGGGCGCAAACTATGGCTACACCTTC
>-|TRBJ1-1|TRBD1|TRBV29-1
CSVTGQGYGEAFF
TGCAGCGTAACCGGACAGGGTTATGGTGAAGCTTTCTTT
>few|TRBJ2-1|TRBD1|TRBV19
CASAGQGAHNEQFF
TGTGCCAGTGCGGGACAGGGGGCACACAATGAGCAGTTCTTC
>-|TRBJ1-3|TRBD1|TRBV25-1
CASTIQGGNTIYF
TGTGCCAGCACCATACAGGGGGGAAACACCATATATTTT
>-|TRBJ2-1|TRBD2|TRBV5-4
CASSPTSGDYNEQFF
TGTGCCAGCAGCCCTACTAGCGGTGACTACAATGAGCAGTTCTTC
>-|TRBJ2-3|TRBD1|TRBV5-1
CASSSRDSRTDTQYF
TGTGCCAGCAGCTCCCGGGACAGTCGCACAGATACGCAGTATTTT
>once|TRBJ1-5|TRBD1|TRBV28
CASSRWGTVNQPQHF
TGTGCCAGCAGTCGATGGGGGACAGTAAATCAGCCCCAGCATTTT
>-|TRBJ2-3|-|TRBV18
CASSPPGIDTDTQYF
TGTGCCAGCTCACCACCCGGGATAGACACAGATACGCAGTATTTT
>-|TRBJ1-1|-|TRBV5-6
CASSFDNMNTEAFF
TGTGCCAGCAGCTTTGACAACATGAACACTGAAGCTTTCTTT
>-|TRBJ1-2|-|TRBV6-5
CASSYSWVGGYGYTF
TGTGCCAGCAGTTACTCCTGGGTAGGGGGCTATGGCTACACCTTC
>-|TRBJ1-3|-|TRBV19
CASGTGNTIYF
TGTGCCAGTGGCACCGGAAACACCATATATTTT
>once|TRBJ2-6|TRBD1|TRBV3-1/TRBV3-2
CASSLTGGAGANVLTF
TGTGCCAGCAGCTTAACAGGGGGCGCTGGGGCCAACGTCCTGACTTTC
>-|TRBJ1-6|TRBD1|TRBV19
CASSGGFDNSPLHF
TGTGCCAGCTCAGGGGGCTTTGATAATTCACCCCTCCACTTT
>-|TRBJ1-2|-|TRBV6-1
CASSEALGGGGYGYTF
TGTGCCAGCAGTGAAGCGTTAGGTGGAGGCGGCTATGGCTACACCTTC
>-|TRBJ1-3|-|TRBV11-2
CASSLDSLRRNTIYF
TGTGCCAGCAGCTTGGACAGCCTCCGGCGAAACACCATATATTTT
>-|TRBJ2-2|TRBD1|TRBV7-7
CASSQGTANTGELFF
TGTGCTAGCAGCCAAGGGACAGCGAACACCGGGGAGCTGTTTTTT
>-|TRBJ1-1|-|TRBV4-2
CASSQGRDTEAFF
TGTGCCAGCAGCCAAGGCAGGGACACTGAAGCTTTCTTT
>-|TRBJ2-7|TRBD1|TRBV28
CASSPPQGAGEQYF
TGTGCCAGCAGTCCCCCCCAGGGGGCGGGTGAGCAGTACTTC
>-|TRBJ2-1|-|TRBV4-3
CASSPLTQGSNEQFF
TGCGCCAGCAGCCCCCTGACCCAAGGGAGTAATGAGCAGTTCTTC
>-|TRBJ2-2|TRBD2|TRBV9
CASTYGGLGSGELFF
TGTGCCAGCACTTATGGGGGACTAGGGTCCGGGGAGCTGTTTTTT
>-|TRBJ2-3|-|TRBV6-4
CASSDGRGGDTQYF
TGTGCCAGCAGTGACGGCAGGGGTGGAGATACGCAGTATTTT
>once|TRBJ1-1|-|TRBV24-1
CATSKGTNTEAFF
TGTGCCACCAGTAAGGGGACTAACACTGAAGCTTTCTTT
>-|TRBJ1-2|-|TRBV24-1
CATSDQGYGYTF
TGTGCCACCAGTGACCAGGGTTATGGCTACACCTTC
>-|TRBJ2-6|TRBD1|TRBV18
CASSERTGSGANVLTF
TGTGCCAGCTCAGAAAGGACAGGGTCTGGGGCCAACGTCCTGACTTTC